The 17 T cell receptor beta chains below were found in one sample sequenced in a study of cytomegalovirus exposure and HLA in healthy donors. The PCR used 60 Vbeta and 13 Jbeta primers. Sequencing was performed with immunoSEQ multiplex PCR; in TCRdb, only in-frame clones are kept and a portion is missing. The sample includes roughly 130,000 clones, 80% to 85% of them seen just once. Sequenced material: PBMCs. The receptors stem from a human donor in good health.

In nucleotides, the CDR3 is TGTGCCAGCAGTCCCCGGGACAGGGGAAACACCATATATTTT. Its protein product is CASSPRDRGNTIYF. This chain connects TRBV28 to TRBJ1-3; 8 bases are shared with TRBD1. CDR1 and CDR2 from the germline V gene are MDHEN and SYDVKM. This CDR3 comprises 14 residues. The junction had 4 bases not matched to a gene; V was cut back by 5 bases and J by 4 bases.

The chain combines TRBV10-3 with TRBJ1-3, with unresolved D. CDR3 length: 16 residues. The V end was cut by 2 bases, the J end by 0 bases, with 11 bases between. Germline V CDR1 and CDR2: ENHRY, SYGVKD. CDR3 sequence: CAISEPAQYSGNTIYF. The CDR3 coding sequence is TGTGCCATCAGTGAGCCGGCACAGTACTCTGGAAACACCATATATTTT.

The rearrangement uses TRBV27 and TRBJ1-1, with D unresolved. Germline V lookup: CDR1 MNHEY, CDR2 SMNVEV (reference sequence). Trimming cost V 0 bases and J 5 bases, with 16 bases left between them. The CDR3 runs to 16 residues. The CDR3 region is CASSLSGLPAVTEAFF. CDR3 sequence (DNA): TGTGCCAGCAGTTTATCCGGACTGCCGGCGGTGACTGAAGCTTTCTTT.

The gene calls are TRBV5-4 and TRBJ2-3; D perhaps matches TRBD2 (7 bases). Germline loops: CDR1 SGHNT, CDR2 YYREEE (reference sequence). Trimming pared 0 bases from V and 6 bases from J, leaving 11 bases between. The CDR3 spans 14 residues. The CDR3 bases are TGTGCCAGCAGCTTGGCTCGGGGGGCGGATACGCAGTATTTT. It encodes CASSLARGADTQYF.

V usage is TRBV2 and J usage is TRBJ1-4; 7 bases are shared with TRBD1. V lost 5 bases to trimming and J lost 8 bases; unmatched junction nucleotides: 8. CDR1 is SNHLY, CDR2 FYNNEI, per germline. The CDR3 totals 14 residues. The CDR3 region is CASSLTGLGEKLFF. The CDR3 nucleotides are TGTGCCAGCAGTTTGACAGGGCTGGGGGAAAAACTGTTTTTT.

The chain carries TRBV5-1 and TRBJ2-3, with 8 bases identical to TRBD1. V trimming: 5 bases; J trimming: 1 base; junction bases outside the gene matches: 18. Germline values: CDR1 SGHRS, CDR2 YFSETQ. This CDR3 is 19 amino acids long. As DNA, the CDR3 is TGCGCCAGCAGGCCAGCCTACTACCTTGGACAGGGAGGCACAGATACGCAGTATTTT. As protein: CASRPAYYLGQGGTDTQYF.

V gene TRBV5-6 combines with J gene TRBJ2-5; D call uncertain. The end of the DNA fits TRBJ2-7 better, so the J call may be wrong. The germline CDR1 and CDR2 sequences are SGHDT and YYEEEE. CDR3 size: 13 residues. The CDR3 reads CASSSRENYEQYF. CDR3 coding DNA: TGTGCCAGCAGCTCCAGAGAAAACTACGAGCAGTACTTC.

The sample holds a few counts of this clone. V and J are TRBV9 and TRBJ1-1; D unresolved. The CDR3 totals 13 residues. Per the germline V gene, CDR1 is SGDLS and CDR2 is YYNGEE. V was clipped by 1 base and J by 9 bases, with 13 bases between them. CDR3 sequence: CASSVKRGTQAFF. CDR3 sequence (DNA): TGTGCCAGCAGCGTAAAGCGAGGAACCCAAGCTTTCTTT.

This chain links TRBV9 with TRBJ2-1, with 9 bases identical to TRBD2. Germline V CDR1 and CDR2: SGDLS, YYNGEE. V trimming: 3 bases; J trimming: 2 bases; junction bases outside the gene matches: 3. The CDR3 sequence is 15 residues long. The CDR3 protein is CASSASGGPYNEQFF. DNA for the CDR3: TGTGCCAGCAGCGCGAGCGGGGGGCCCTACAATGAGCAGTTCTTC.

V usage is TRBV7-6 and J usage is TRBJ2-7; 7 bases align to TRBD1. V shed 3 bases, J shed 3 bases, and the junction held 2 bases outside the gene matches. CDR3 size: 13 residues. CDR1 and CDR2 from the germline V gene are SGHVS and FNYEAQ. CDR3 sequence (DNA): TGTGCCAGCAGCTTGAGGGGGCGCTACGAGCAGTACTTC. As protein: CASSLRGRYEQYF.

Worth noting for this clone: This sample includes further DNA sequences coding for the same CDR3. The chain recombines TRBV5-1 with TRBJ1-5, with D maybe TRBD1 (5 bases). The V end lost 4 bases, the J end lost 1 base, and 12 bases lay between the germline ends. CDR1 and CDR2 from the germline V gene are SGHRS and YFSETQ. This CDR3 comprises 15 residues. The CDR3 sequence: CASSPQGGSNQPQHF. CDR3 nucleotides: TGCGCCAGCAGCCCCCAGGGAGGCAGCAATCAGCCCCAGCATTTT.

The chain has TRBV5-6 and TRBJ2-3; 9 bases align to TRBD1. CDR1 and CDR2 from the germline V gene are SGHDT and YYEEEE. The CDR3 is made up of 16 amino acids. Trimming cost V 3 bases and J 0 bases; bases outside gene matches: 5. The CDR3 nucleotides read TGTGCCAGCAGCTGGACAGGGGTGGTGAGCACAGATACGCAGTATTTT. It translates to CASSWTGVVSTDTQYF. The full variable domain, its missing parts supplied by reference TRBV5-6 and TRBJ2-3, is DAGVTQSPTHLIKTRGQQVTLRCSPKSGHDTVSWYQQALGQGPQFIFQYYEEEERQRGNFPDRFSGHQFPNYSSELNVNALLLGDSALYLCASSWTGVVSTDTQYFGPGTRLTVL.

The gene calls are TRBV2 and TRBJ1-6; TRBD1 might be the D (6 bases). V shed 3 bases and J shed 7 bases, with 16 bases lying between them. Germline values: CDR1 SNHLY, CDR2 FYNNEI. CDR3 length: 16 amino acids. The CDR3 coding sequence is TGTGCCAGCAGTGATGTTGGGGGAGGGGGAAATTCACCCCTCCACTTT. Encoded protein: CASSDVGGGGNSPLHF.

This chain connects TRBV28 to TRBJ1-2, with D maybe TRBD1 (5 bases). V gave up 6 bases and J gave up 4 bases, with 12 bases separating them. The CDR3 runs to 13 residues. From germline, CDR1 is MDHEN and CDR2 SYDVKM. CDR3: CASSRGTFYGYTF. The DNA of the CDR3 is TGTGCCAGCAGCCGGGGGACTTTCTATGGCTACACCTTC.

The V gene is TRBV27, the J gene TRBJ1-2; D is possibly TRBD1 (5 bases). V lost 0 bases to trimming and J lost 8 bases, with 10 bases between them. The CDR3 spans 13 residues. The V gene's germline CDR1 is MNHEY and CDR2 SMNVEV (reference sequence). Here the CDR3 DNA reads TGTGCCAGCAGTTTATCAGGGGTAGGAGGCTACACCTTC. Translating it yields CASSLSGVGGYTF.

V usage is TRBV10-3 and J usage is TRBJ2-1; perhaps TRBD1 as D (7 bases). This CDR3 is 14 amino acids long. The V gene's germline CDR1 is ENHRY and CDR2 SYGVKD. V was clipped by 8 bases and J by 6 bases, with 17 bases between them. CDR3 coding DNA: TGTGCCATCTCGTCCGCGGGACAGATCAATGAGCAGTTCTTC. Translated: CAISSAGQINEQFF.

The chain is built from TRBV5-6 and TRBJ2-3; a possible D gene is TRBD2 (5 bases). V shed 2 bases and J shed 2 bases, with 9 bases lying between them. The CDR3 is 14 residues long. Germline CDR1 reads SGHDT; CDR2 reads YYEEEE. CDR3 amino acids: CASSFLRDTDTQYF. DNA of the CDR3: TGTGCCAGCAGCTTTCTACGGGACACAGATACGCAGTATTTT. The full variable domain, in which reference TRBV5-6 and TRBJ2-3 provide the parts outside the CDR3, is DAGVTQSPTHLIKTRGQQVTLRCSPKSGHDTVSWYQQALGQGPQFIFQYYEEEERQRGNFPDRFSGHQFPNYSSELNVNALLLGDSALYLCASSFLRDTDTQYFGPGTRLTVL.